Each of the 32 T cell receptor beta chains below was sequenced from the same sample in a study of cytomegalovirus exposure and HLA in healthy donors (dated by TCRdb to the late 2010s). Receptors were amplified or captured by the immunoSEQ multiplex PCR assay. TCRdb's version of the immuneACCESS table is confined to in-frame rearrangements and falls short of the full clone set. An unresolved V gene accounts for under half of the shortfall where checked; the remainder is of unknown origin. In all, the sample holds under 130,000 clones, and about 88% of those were seen once. The ten largest account for about 4% of the sample. Sequencing was done on a sample of PBMCs. These receptors were obtained from a young woman in good health and CMV-seropositive.

The rearrangement uses TRBV19 and TRBJ1-5; 10 positions agree with TRBD1. V lost 1 base and J lost 6; bases outside the gene matches: 6. This CDR3 region has 16 residues. The germline CDR1 and CDR2 sequences are LNHDA and SQIVND (reference sequence). The CDR3 loop reads CASSIVDRGPGQPQHF. CDR3 coding DNA: TGTGCCAGTAGTATAGTCGACAGGGGGCCGGGTCAGCCCCAGCATTTT.

The chain employs TRBV6-5 and TRBJ2-3; D perhaps matches TRBD1 (7 bases). V was shortened by 4 bases and J by 3 bases, with 14 bases between the two germline ends. CDR1 is MNHEY and CDR2 is SVGAGI in the germline V gene. This CDR3 comprises 15 residues. CDR3 nucleotide sequence: TGTGCCAGCAGTTCCAGACAGGGAGGAACAGATACGCAGTATTTT. Protein product: CASSSRQGGTDTQYF.

DNA of the CDR3: TGTGCCAGCAGCTTGGGGGCAGCTAGCACAGATACGCAGTATTTT. It is translated as CASSLGAASTDTQYF. This rearrangement joins TRBV5-8 to TRBJ2-3; no clear D. Germline V gives CDR1 SGHTS, CDR2 YDEGEE. V was cut by 0 bases and J by 0 bases, with 8 bases left in between. This CDR3 spans 15 amino acids.

The chain employs TRBV11-2 and TRBJ2-1, with 15 bases aligning to TRBD2. V gave up 4 bases and J gave up 15 bases; unmatched junction bases: 10. Germline V gives CDR1 SGHAT, CDR2 FQNNGV. There are 15 residues in the CDR3. In DNA, the CDR3 is TGTGCCAGCAGCTATACTAGGACTAGCGGGGGGGCAGTGTTCTTC. It is translated as CASSYTRTSGGAVFF.

The genes are TRBV19 and TRBJ2-6; the D is unclear. From germline, CDR1 is LNHDA and CDR2 SQIVND (reference sequence). V shed 1 base and J shed 4 bases, with 17 bases lying between them. The CDR3 has 18 residues. The CDR3 is CASSIGRLRQRGANVLTF. DNA for the CDR3: TGTGCCAGTAGTATAGGCCGACTCCGTCAGAGAGGGGCCAACGTCCTGACTTTC. Filled out from reference TRBV19 and TRBJ2-6, the complete variable domain reads DGGITQSPKYLFRKEGQNVTLSCEQNLNHDAMYWYRQDPGQGLRLIYYSQIVNDFQKGDIAEGYSVSREKKESFPLTVTSAQKNPTAFYLCASSIGRLRQRGANVLTFGAGSRLTVL.

This chain uses TRBV10-3 with TRBJ1-5; D is undetermined. Germline V gene lookup returns CDR1 ENHRY and CDR2 SYGVKD. This CDR3 is 14 amino acids long. Trimming stripped 11 bases from V and 0 bases from J, with 14 bases between. The CDR3 DNA reads TGTGCCGTCGGCAGCGATTTTAGCAATCAGCCCCAGCATTTT. Residues: CAVGSDFSNQPQHF.

The sample holds a few counts of this clone. The rearrangement uses TRBV7-9 and TRBJ2-7; weak D call: TRBD2 (5 bases). Germline CDR1 SEHNR, CDR2 FQNEAQ (reference sequence). V lost 7 bases and J 4 bases, leaving 14 bases between the germline ends. The CDR3 sequence is 13 residues long. This CDR3 reads CASTNVEAYEQYF. The CDR3 DNA sequence: TGTGCCAGCACCAATGTGGAGGCTTACGAGCAGTACTTC.

This chain uses TRBV4-1 with TRBJ2-5; possible D gene TRBD2, 6 bases. Germline loops: CDR1 MGHRA, CDR2 YSYEKL. Trimming stripped 0 bases from V and 5 bases from J, with 13 bases between. The CDR3 loop spans 15 amino acids. DNA of the CDR3: TGCGCCAGCAGCCAAGAAAGGTCGGGAGATGAGACCCAGTACTTC. It encodes CASSQERSGDETQYF.

The chain combines TRBV5-1 with TRBJ1-2; 10 bases are shared with TRBD1. The CDR3 spans 15 residues. The V and J ends lost 0 bases and 6 bases, in that order; junction bases with no gene match: 5. Germline assignment: CDR1 SGHRS and CDR2 YFSETQ. The DNA for the CDR3 is TGCGCCAGCAGCTTGGGGGACAGGGGTGTCGATGGCTACACCTTC. This gives the protein CASSLGDRGVDGYTF.

CDR3: CASSHGSRRDPDSPLHF. DNA of the CDR3: TGTGCCAGCAGCCACGGGTCCAGGCGGGACCCCGATTCACCCCTCCACTTT. The chain employs TRBV11-2 and TRBJ1-6; the D gene is possibly TRBD1 (5 bases). CDR3 length: 17 amino acids. Germline loops: CDR1 SGHAT, CDR2 FQNNGV. V was trimmed by 5 bases and J by 8 bases, leaving 22 bases between them.

This chain links TRBV5-1 with TRBJ1-1, with 8 positions matching TRBD1. Germline CDR1 and CDR2: SGHRS and YFSETQ. CDR3 length: 15 amino acids. Germline trimming cut 4 bases from V and 3 bases from J; bases unmatched to any gene: 8. The CDR3 sequence: CASSAAGGQHTEAFF. CDR3 coding DNA: TGCGCCAGCAGCGCGGCAGGGGGCCAGCACACTGAAGCTTTCTTT.

The chain couples TRBV5-1 to TRBJ2-3, with 11 bases lining up with TRBD2. V shed 0 bases and J 0 bases; nucleotides not matched to a gene: 0. This CDR3 spans 16 amino acids. CDR1 SGHRS and CDR2 YFSETQ come from the germline V gene. The CDR3 protein is CASSLVAGGSTDTQYF. In DNA, the CDR3 is TGCGCCAGCAGCTTGGTAGCGGGGGGGAGCACAGATACGCAGTATTTT.

V gene TRBV27 combines with J gene TRBJ2-1; D is possibly TRBD1 (5 bases). Germline V gene data show CDR1 as MNHEY and CDR2 as SMNVEV (reference sequence). Between the trimmed V and J ends, which lost 3 bases and 2 bases, there was a span of 8 bases. The CDR3 length is 14 residues. The CDR3 region is CASSFRTTYNEQFF. The CDR3 coding sequence is TGTGCCAGCAGTTTTCGGACAACCTACAATGAGCAGTTCTTC.

The chain has TRBV11-3 and TRBJ1-1; the D is unclear. The CDR3 extends over 15 amino acids. Trimming removed 5 bases at V and 1 base at J, with 14 bases between. Germline V gives CDR1 SGHNT, CDR2 YENEEA. The CDR3 DNA reads TGTGCCAGCAGCCACCCTTTGGGAGGGAACACTGAAGCTTTCTTT. Amino acid sequence: CASSHPLGGNTEAFF.

CDR3 protein: CASSERLSDTEAFF. CDR3 coding DNA: TGTGCCAGCAGTGAACGTCTTTCCGACACTGAAGCTTTCTTT. The rearrangement joins TRBV6-1 to TRBJ1-1; D is uncertain. Germline assignment: CDR1 MNHNS and CDR2 SASEGT. The CDR3 is 14 residues long. V was trimmed by 2 bases and J by 3 bases, leaving 10 bases between them.

The chain employs TRBV7-3 and TRBJ1-1; D not resolved. The CDR3 spans 16 residues. V was shortened by 5 bases and J by 4 bases, with 20 bases between the two germline ends. The germline V gene has CDR1 SGHTA and CDR2 FQGTGA. CDR3 region: CASSPIRRIASTEAFF. The DNA for the CDR3 is TGTGCCAGCAGCCCAATACGCCGGATAGCGTCCACTGAAGCTTTCTTT.

The rearrangement uses TRBV2 and TRBJ2-7; a possible D gene is TRBD2 (7 bases). The length of the CDR3 is 13 residues. Germline values: CDR1 SNHLY, CDR2 FYNNEI. Deletions cut 11 bases from V and 6 bases from J, with 20 bases between. The CDR3 loop reads CAQIRGGGGEQYF. CDR3 bases: TGTGCCCAAATACGGGGAGGGGGAGGCGAGCAGTACTTC. Full variable domain (missing parts from reference TRBV2 and TRBJ2-7): EPEVTQTPSHQVTQMGQEVILRCVPISNHLYFYWYRQILGQKVEFLVSFYNNEISEKSEIFDDQFSVERPDGSNFTLKIRSTKLEDSAMYFCAQIRGGGGEQYFGPGTRLTVT.

For the CDR3, the DNA is TGTGCCAGCAGTTTAAGGACAGGACTGCTAGATCAGCCCCAGCATTTT. As protein: CASSLRTGLLDQPQHF. The J gene is TRBJ1-5, the V gene TRBV28, with 7 bases identical to TRBD1. With 2 bases clipped from V and 5 bases from J, the junction kept 9 bases outside the gene matches. In germline, CDR1 is MDHEN, CDR2 SYDVKM. This CDR3 comprises 16 residues. The entire variable domain, with the rest obtained from reference TRBV28 and TRBJ1-5, is as follows: DVKVTQSSRYLVKRTGEKVFLECVQDMDHENMFWYRQDPGLGLRLIYFSYDVKMKEKGDIPEGYSVSREKKERFSLILESASTNQTSMYLCASSLRTGLLDQPQHFGDGTRLSIL.

The V call is TRBV29-1, the J call TRBJ2-7, with D possibly matching TRBD1 (7 bases). Between the trimmed V and J ends, which lost 7 bases and 3 bases, there was a span of 16 bases. Germline values: CDR1 SQVTM, CDR2 ANQGSEA. The CDR3 consists of 13 residues. The CDR3 DNA reads TGCAGCGCCGCGGGACAGTCTGGCTACGAGCAGTACTTC. Its translation: CSAAGQSGYEQYF.

This sequence joins TRBV15 and TRBJ1-6; the D gene is possibly TRBD1 (5 bases). Germline V gene sequence: CDR1 LNHNV, CDR2 YYDKDF (reference sequence). The CDR3 totals 16 residues. V was trimmed by 0 bases and J by 9 bases, leaving 15 bases between them. The CDR3: CATSRDNGAGVSPLHF. In nucleotides, the CDR3 is TGTGCCACCAGCAGAGATAACGGGGCGGGGGTTTCACCCCTCCACTTT.

The chain uses TRBV7-2 and TRBJ1-6; 8 bases are shared with TRBD1. Germline CDR1 is SGHTA and CDR2 is FQGNSA. Trimming removed 4 bases from V and 3 bases from J; junction bases left unmatched: 5. The CDR3 has 16 residues. CDR3 region: CASSSRTGIYNSPLHF. In DNA, the CDR3 is TGTGCCAGCAGCTCAAGGACAGGGATCTATAATTCACCCCTCCACTTT.

This sequence joins TRBV27 and TRBJ1-2; 7 positions agree with TRBD1. With V trimmed by 9 bases and J by 6 bases, 10 bases remained unmatched. Germline-derived CDR1 and CDR2 are MNHEY and SMNVEV (reference sequence). The CDR3 spans 13 residues. As DNA, the CDR3 is TGTGCCAGGGAAGACAGGGTCGATCATGGCTACACCTTC. Amino acids: CAREDRVDHGYTF.

The V call is TRBV7-2, the J call TRBJ2-3; TRBD2 agrees at 9 bases. The CDR3 runs 18 residues. Germline loops: CDR1 SGHTA, CDR2 FQGNSA. J gave up 0 bases and V 5 bases, and 12 bases lay outside the gene matches. CDR3 sequence reads: CASSQLFSGGLSTDTQYF. CDR3 coding DNA: TGTGCCAGCAGCCAGTTGTTTAGCGGGGGTCTCAGCACAGATACGCAGTATTTT.

The chain is built from TRBV7-9 and TRBJ1-3; D possibly corresponds to TRBD1 (5 bases). Germline V gene sequence: CDR1 SEHNR, CDR2 FQNEAQ (reference sequence). This CDR3 region has 13 residues. V lost 2 bases to trimming and J lost 4 bases, with 6 bases between them. As DNA, the CDR3 is TGTGCCAGCAGCTTACGACAGGGAAACACCATATATTTT. It translates to CASSLRQGNTIYF. Supplemented by reference TRBV7-9 and TRBJ1-3, the full variable domain reads DTGVSQNPRHKITKRGQNVTFRCDPISEHNRLYWYRQTLGQGPEFLTYFQNEAQLEKSRLLSDRFSAERPKGSFSTLEIQRTEQGDSAMYLCASSLRQGNTIYFGEGSWLTVV.

The chain is built from TRBV9 and TRBJ1-2; no reliable D call. There are 15 residues in the CDR3. Germline lookup yields CDR1 SGDLS and CDR2 YYNGEE. V was shortened by 0 bases and J by 1 base, with 10 bases between the two germline ends. The CDR3 region has the DNA TGTGCCAGCAGCGTAGGAGAACGTCTTAACTATGGCTACACCTTC. It codes for CASSVGERLNYGYTF.

DNA of the CDR3: TGTGCCAGCAGCTTATTTCGGGTAGCCAATGAGCAGTTCTTC. Protein product: CASSLFRVANEQFF. The chain uses TRBV13 and TRBJ2-1; the D is unclear. Trimming took off 2 bases at V and 6 bases at J, with 11 bases between the two ends. The CDR3 covers 14 residues. The germline CDR1 and CDR2 sequences are PRHDT and FYEKMQ (reference sequence). Together with reference TRBV13 and TRBJ2-1, the CDR3 gives the full variable domain: AAGVIQSPRHLIKEKRETATLKCYPIPRHDTVYWYQQGPGQDPQFLISFYEKMQSDKGSIPDRFSAQQFSDYHSELNMSSLELGDSALYFCASSLFRVANEQFFGPGTRLTVL.

The chain has TRBV11-3 and TRBJ2-1; 9 nucleotides line up with TRBD1. This CDR3 comprises 15 residues. CDR1 is SGHNT, CDR2 YENEEA, per germline. The J segment lost 8 bases and the V segment lost 1 base, leaving 6 bases of the junction unmatched. The CDR3, as DNA: TGTGCCAGCAGCTTAGTAACAGGGGGCATAGATGAGCAGTTCTTC. Protein: CASSLVTGGIDEQFF.

The CDR3 loop reads CASSSLDSTGEQYF. In DNA, the CDR3 is TGTGCCAGCAGCTCCTTGGACAGTACGGGGGAGCAGTACTTC. The rearrangement uses TRBV7-6 and TRBJ2-7; weak D call: TRBD1 (6 bases). Germline CDR1 is SGHVS and CDR2 is FNYEAQ. CDR3 length: 14 amino acids. Between the trimmed V and J ends, which lost 4 bases and 7 bases, there was a span of 17 bases.

The rearrangement links TRBV28 to TRBJ2-7; TRBD2 agrees at 7 bases. The CDR3 sequence is 16 residues long. Germline-derived CDR1 and CDR2 are MDHEN and SYDVKM. The V gene end was trimmed by 4 bases and the J gene end by 2 bases; junction bases not matched to a gene: 11. In DNA, the CDR3 is TGTGCCAGCAGTTCGCTCTTTCGCGGGAGAGCCTACGAGCAGTACTTC. It is translated as CASSSLFRGRAYEQYF.

The J gene is TRBJ2-7, the V gene TRBV11-3; 7 bases line up with TRBD1. The V gene end was trimmed by 8 bases and the J gene end by 3 bases; junction bases not matched to a gene: 7. The CDR3 contains 13 residues. Germline-derived CDR1 and CDR2 are SGHNT and YENEEA. The CDR3 coding sequence is TGTGCCAGCGGCCGGGACAGAGGCTACGAGCAGTACTTC. Translating it yields CASGRDRGYEQYF.

The gene calls are TRBV28 and TRBJ2-4, with D tentatively TRBD2 (6 bases). V was trimmed by 3 bases and J by 8 bases, leaving 11 bases between them. This CDR3 has 13 residues. Germline V gene sequence: CDR1 MDHEN, CDR2 SYDVKM. CDR3 DNA sequence: TGTGCCAGCAGTTTCCTCGGCGGGGACATTCAGTACTTC. Its translation: CASSFLGGDIQYF. Together with reference TRBV28 and TRBJ2-4, the CDR3 gives the full variable domain: DVKVTQSSRYLVKRTGEKVFLECVQDMDHENMFWYRQDPGLGLRLIYFSYDVKMKEKGDIPEGYSVSREKKERFSLILESASTNQTSMYLCASSFLGGDIQYFGAGTRLSVL.

The CDR3 sequence is CASSLQGMYGYTF. Here the CDR3 DNA reads TGTGCCAGCAGTTTACAGGGAATGTATGGCTACACCTTC. The chain couples TRBV28 to TRBJ1-2; possibly TRBD1 for D (5 bases). V lost 2 bases, J lost 5 bases, and 9 bases lay in between. The CDR3 runs to 13 residues. Germline V gives CDR1 MDHEN, CDR2 SYDVKM.